Below, 9 T cell receptor beta chains from the same sample are listed, as sequenced in a study of response to subunit inactivated influenza vaccine. TCRdb processed the RT-PCR reads anew with MiXCR; each CDR3 protein has one entry. The top ten hold about 12% of the sample, which has approximately 480,000 distinct CDR3 sequences, approximately 11% seen once. This sample comprised PBMCs from blood, obtained 45 days after vaccination. Receptor source: a man aged 50-60 years who received an inactivated influenza vaccine.

This clonotype turned up a few times. The V call is TRBV27, the J call TRBJ2-1; a possible D gene is TRBD2 (6 bases). Germline CDR1 MNHEY, CDR2 SMNVEV (reference sequence). V lost 4 bases and J lost 7, with 17 bases in between. The CDR3 totals 15 residues. In DNA, the CDR3 is TGTGCCAGCAGTTCCTGGTCAATCGGAGGGAATGAGCAGTTCTTC. Amino acid sequence: CASSSWSIGGNEQFF.

The J gene is TRBJ1-5, the V gene TRBV28, with TRBD1 identical over 7 bases. The CDR3 covers 16 residues. Germline trimming cut 6 bases from V and 0 bases from J; bases unmatched to any gene: 8. Germline CDR1 is MDHEN and CDR2 is SYDVKM. CDR3 sequence: CASRPRQGRSNQPQHF. The CDR3 DNA reads as TGTGCCAGCAGGCCGCGACAGGGACGTAGCAATCAGCCCCAGCATTTT.

This clonotype was counted many times. The DNA for the CDR3 is TGCAGCGTTGGGGTGGGACTAGCGGGATATACAGATACGCAGTATTTT. Protein product: CSVGVGLAGYTDTQYF. This chain links TRBV29-1 with TRBJ2-3; 13 nucleotides match TRBD2. CDR3 length: 16 residues. J was trimmed by 3 bases and V by 4 bases; bases with no gene match: 7. Germline values: CDR1 SQVTM, CDR2 ANQGSEA.

This clonotype turned up a few times. CDR3 sequence: CATSDLRENQPQHF. The CDR3 DNA reads as TGTGCCACCAGTGATTTGAGGGAAAATCAGCCCCAGCATTTT. This chain uses TRBV24-1 with TRBJ1-5, with D unclear. The CDR3 is 14 residues long. CDR1 KGHDR and CDR2 SFDVKD come from the germline V gene. The ends were cut back, 0 bases at V and 4 bases at J, with 6 bases in the middle.

V and J are TRBV29-1 and TRBJ1-1, with D unclear. The V gene lost 6 bases and the J gene lost 0 bases, with 11 bases spanning the gap. Germline V lookup: CDR1 SQVTM, CDR2 ANQGSEA. CDR3 size: 13 residues. The CDR3 sequence is CSVRGIMNTEAFF. DNA for the CDR3: TGCAGCGTCCGAGGGATAATGAACACTGAAGCTTTCTTT.

This clonotype was found a few times. The chain has TRBV6-1 and TRBJ1-1, with D perhaps TRBD1 (5 bases). This CDR3 region has 13 residues. Trimming took 6 bases from V and 3 from J, leaving 11 bases between them. The V gene's germline CDR1 is MNHNS and CDR2 SASEGT. CDR3 sequence: CASRGGADTEAFF. DNA of the CDR3: TGTGCCAGCAGGGGAGGGGCAGACACTGAAGCTTTCTTT.

This clonotype was observed a few times. This chain links TRBV7-2 with TRBJ2-1; D is perhaps TRBD1 (6 bases). Germline assignment: CDR1 SGHTA and CDR2 FQGNSA. V was cut by 4 bases and J by 9 bases, with 13 bases left in between. This CDR3 is 13 amino acids long. CDR3 coding DNA: TGTGCCAGCAGCTCGACCAGGGGTTTTGAGCAGTTCTTC. Amino acids: CASSSTRGFEQFF.

This clonotype was counted a few times. The rearrangement links TRBV12-3 or TRBV12-4 to TRBJ2-2; tentative D call: TRBD1 (5 bases). The CDR3 has 12 amino acids. Between the trimmed V and J ends, which lost 2 bases and 9 bases, there was a span of 7 bases. CDR3 residues: CASSLQGRELFF. CDR3 nucleotide sequence: TGTGCCAGCAGTTTACAGGGAAGGGAGCTGTTTTTT.

The chain recombines TRBV4-2 with TRBJ1-5, with D possibly matching TRBD1 (5 bases). V lost 1 base, J lost 3 bases, and 10 bases lay in between. CDR1 and CDR2 from the germline V gene are LGHNA and YNFKEQ. The CDR3 spans 15 residues. The DNA of the CDR3 is TGTGCCAGCAGCCAAGGGGGGTCCGTCAATCAGCCCCAGCATTTT. Protein product: CASSQGGSVNQPQHF.